The 2 T cell receptor beta chains given below trace back to one sample, sequenced in a study of resident and recirculating memory T cells in vitiligo. Data came from immunoSEQ multiplex PCR; TCRdb stores just in-frame clones and leaves some out. The sample has roughly 80,000 clones, around 92% seen once. What was sequenced was blood. These receptors all stem from a male donor with vitiligo.

The chain couples TRBV28 to TRBJ2-2, with 7 bases matching TRBD1. The V segment lost 5 bases and the J segment 6 bases; nucleotides outside the gene matches: 9. The CDR3 length is 15 residues. Germline V gene data show CDR1 as MDHEN and CDR2 as SYDVKM. The CDR3 spells CASSPPDRPSGELFF. The CDR3 DNA follows: TGTGCCAGCAGTCCGCCGGACAGGCCATCCGGGGAGCTGTTTTTT.

The genes are TRBV28 and TRBJ2-3; TRBD2 aligns across 11 bases. Germline V gives CDR1 MDHEN, CDR2 SYDVKM. The CDR3 has 16 amino acids. V dropped 2 bases and J dropped 5; count of bases not matched to a gene: 6. The CDR3 DNA follows: TGTGCCAGCAGTTTAGACAGGCTAGCGGGAGGAGATACGCAGTATTTT. Its translation: CASSLDRLAGGDTQYF. The full variable domain, its missing parts supplied by reference TRBV28 and TRBJ2-3, is DVKVTQSSRYLVKRTGEKVFLECVQDMDHENMFWYRQDPGLGLRLIYFSYDVKMKEKGDIPEGYSVSREKKERFSLILESASTNQTSMYLCASSLDRLAGGDTQYFGPGTRLTVL.